The 9 T cell receptor beta chains reported below all come from one sample, sequenced in a study of cytomegalovirus exposure and HLA in healthy donors. Amplification used 60 Vbeta primers and 13 Jbeta primers. Clones were read by immunoSEQ multiplex PCR, and TCRdb kept only the in-frame ones, dropping some. This sample has roughly 97,000 clones; 73% occur once, and the top ten carry about 3.7%. Input material: PBMCs. The receptors derive from a man in his forties or fifties in good health and CMV-seronegative.

Only a few counts were recorded for this clone. CDR3 sequence reads: CASSYEEAETQYF. The CDR3 nucleotides read TGTGCCAGCAGTTATGAGGAGGCAGAGACCCAGTACTTC. The genes are TRBV5-6 and TRBJ2-5; TRBD2 is a possible D gene (5 bases). The germline V gene has CDR1 SGHDT and CDR2 YYEEEE. The CDR3 runs to 13 residues. With 5 bases removed from V and 4 bases from J, the gap between germline ends came to 12 bases. Filled out from reference TRBV5-6 and TRBJ2-5, the complete variable domain reads DAGVTQSPTHLIKTRGQQVTLRCSPKSGHDTVSWYQQALGQGPQFIFQYYEEEERQRGNFPDRFSGHQFPNYSSELNVNALLLGDSALYLCASSYEEAETQYFGPGTRLLVL.

The rearrangement links TRBV7-3 to TRBJ2-2; 11 bases align to TRBD1. Trimming removed 5 bases from V and 3 bases from J; junction bases left unmatched: 14. Germline CDR1 is SGHTA and CDR2 is FQGTGA. CDR3 length equals 19 residues. The CDR3 here is CASSKDRDRGAADTGELFF. DNA of the CDR3: TGTGCCAGCAGCAAGGACCGGGACAGGGGGGCCGCGGACACCGGGGAGCTGTTTTTT.

This clone was seen only a few times. The chain is built from TRBV9 and TRBJ1-4; possible D gene TRBD1, 5 bases. V lost 3 bases to trimming and J lost 4 bases, with 10 bases between them. The CDR3 is 14 residues long. Germline V gene lookup returns CDR1 SGDLS and CDR2 YYNGEE. The CDR3: CASSGGRSNEKLFF. The CDR3 coding sequence is TGTGCCAGCAGCGGGGGCAGGAGTAATGAAAAACTGTTTTTT.

V usage is TRBV4-1 and J usage is TRBJ2-7; TRBD1 aligns across 9 bases. Trimming took 2 bases from V and 2 from J; bases not matched to a gene: 1. Germline CDR1 is MGHRA and CDR2 is YSYEKL. CDR3 length: 14 amino acids. CDR3 residues: CASSQRQGAYEQYF. CDR3 coding DNA: TGCGCCAGCAGCCAAAGACAGGGGGCCTACGAGCAGTACTTC.

The chain uses TRBV14 and TRBJ2-5, with a possible D match to TRBD1 (5 bases). The CDR3 has 14 residues. CDR1 is SGHDN, CDR2 FVKESK, per germline. Trimming removed 3 bases from V and 5 bases from J, with 13 bases in between. In nucleotides, the CDR3 is TGTGCCAGCAGCCAGCTTGCAGGGTACGAGACCCAGTACTTC. This translates into CASSQLAGYETQYF.

The chain recombines TRBV5-4 with TRBJ1-1; 11 bases line up with TRBD1. Germline CDR1 reads SGHNT; CDR2 reads YYREEE (reference sequence). The ends lost 4 bases at V and 3 bases at J; junction bases unmatched: 5. The CDR3 length is 15 residues. The CDR3 nucleotides read TGTGCCAGCAGCACGAGGACAGGGGGCGACACTGAAGCTTTCTTT. Translated, it gives CASSTRTGGDTEAFF.

The V call is TRBV9, the J call TRBJ2-7; 7 bases align to TRBD1. V shed 9 bases and J 2 bases; nucleotides not matched to a gene: 8. Germline CDR1 reads SGDLS; CDR2 reads YYNGEE. There are 13 residues in the CDR3. The CDR3 DNA follows: TGTGCCATCCTACAGGGGTCCCCCTACGAGCAGTACTTC. Translating gives CAILQGSPYEQYF.

This clone was recorded a few times. J is TRBJ1-1 and V is TRBV19, with TRBD1 matching 9 bases. The CDR3 is made up of 14 amino acids. CDR1 is LNHDA, CDR2 SQIVND, per germline (reference sequence). V was pared by 6 bases and J by 4 bases, with 6 bases of the junction left unmatched. CDR3 DNA sequence: TGTGCCAGTAGACTTACAGGGGGCGGCACTGAAGCTTTCTTT. This translates into CASRLTGGGTEAFF. The full variable domain, completed using reference TRBV19 and TRBJ1-1, is DGGITQSPKYLFRKEGQNVTLSCEQNLNHDAMYWYRQDPGQGLRLIYYSQIVNDFQKGDIAEGYSVSREKKESFPLTVTSAQKNPTAFYLCASRLTGGGTEAFFGQGTRLTVV.

This clone was counted once. This chain uses TRBV21-1 with TRBJ2-7; the table's TRBD2 call for D was not verified on the DNA. TRBV21-1 is recorded as a pseudogene. The CDR3 is 15 residues long. The CDR3 reads CASSKDGGFGYEQYF. The CDR3 region has the DNA TGTGCCAGCAGCAAAGACGGGGGGTTCGGCTACGAGCAGTACTTC.